A selection of T cell receptor beta chains follows, all from one sample in a study of blood T cell repertoires in COVID-19. The table came from immunoSEQ multiplex PCR; TCRdb's copy has only in-frame clones and leaves some out. The data contain approximately 440,000 clones, roughly 87% of them seen just once; the ten biggest clones take up roughly 0.66%. Sequencing was carried out using PBMCs or T cells enriched from blood (not recorded which). These receptors were taken from a young man who had recovered from COVID-19. CDR3s include the opening cysteine and the closing phenylalanine or tryptophan. The D gene is left open where the match is weak.

v_gene	d_gene	j_gene	CDR3aa
TRBV6-5	TRBD2	TRBJ2-3	CASGTSGRAQYF
TRBV30	-	TRBJ1-4	CAWSGESNEKLFF
TRBV9	-	TRBJ1-1	CASSVGPAVEAFF
TRBV7-2	-	TRBJ1-5	CASSLVTGGTNQPQHF
TRBV28	TRBD1	TRBJ1-4	CASSSGTGVEKLFF
TRBV30	-	TRBJ1-5	CAWSVPGQENQPQHF
TRBV25-1	TRBD2	TRBJ2-1	CASSVPSGRARYNEQFF
TRBV11-2	TRBD2	TRBJ2-5	CASSLALAGGETQYF
TRBV4-1	-	TRBJ2-2	CASSYGRDFLLGELFF
TRBV2	-	TRBJ2-7	CASRGLALPNEQYF
TRBV6-5	TRBD1	TRBJ1-5	CASRSQGAGNQPQHF
TRBV7-9	TRBD1	TRBJ1-2	CASSPGGLYGYTF
TRBV27	-	TRBJ1-1	CASRRGTEAFF
TRBV5-1	TRBD1	TRBJ2-2	CASSLTQGGTGELFF
TRBV25-1	-	TRBJ1-3	CASSEAGRSGNTIYF
TRBV30	TRBD2	TRBJ2-5	CAWSPSGSETQYF
TRBV28	-	TRBJ1-1	CASRLTALNTEAFF
TRBV2	TRBD1	TRBJ1-3	CASSALQGAQGNTIYF
TRBV29-1	TRBD1	TRBJ1-1	CSAGQEYTEAFF
TRBV7-2	TRBD2	TRBJ2-5	CASSSSGRETQYF
TRBV7-9	-	TRBJ1-5	CASSRDGNQPQHF
TRBV5-1	-	TRBJ2-2	CASRPGTLNTGELFF
TRBV19	-	TRBJ1-2	CASSILRYNYGYTF
TRBV7-2	TRBD1	TRBJ2-4	CASSRRPGQGMDIQYF
TRBV19	TRBD1	TRBJ1-3	CASRTGSGNTIYF
TRBV7-3	TRBD2	TRBJ2-7	CASSLTGTSEQYF
TRBV5-1	TRBD1	TRBJ2-2	CASSSGDRPGTGELFF
TRBV28	TRBD1	TRBJ1-2	CASSLRDSYGYTF
TRBV12-3/TRBV12-4	-	TRBJ1-2	CASRGERGYTF
TRBV5-1	-	TRBJ1-2	CASSLSGTDYGYTF
TRBV6-6	TRBD2	TRBJ2-7	CASRKTSGSSYEQYF
TRBV10-3	-	TRBJ2-3	CAISAPADTSTDTQYF
TRBV20-1	-	TRBJ2-7	CSAERSQEQYF
TRBV19	-	TRBJ1-6	CASSIGGLLNSPLHF
TRBV18	TRBD1	TRBJ1-6	CASSPPGQGYNSPLHF
TRBV6-5	TRBD2	TRBJ2-3	CASSSRLAGRTDTQYF
TRBV29-1	TRBD2	TRBJ2-1	CSVSGGSYNEQFF
TRBV3-1/TRBV3-2	TRBD2	TRBJ2-1	CASSRRTSDSNEQFF
TRBV5-4	TRBD1	TRBJ1-1	CASSLPGQGATEAFF
TRBV15	TRBD1	TRBJ1-2	CATSRVVGTGGTGGYTF
TRBV25-1	-	TRBJ2-7	CASSLGGSSYEQYF
TRBV15	-	TRBJ2-5	CATSRYPTSGETQYF
TRBV6-4	-	TRBJ2-3	CASSDGGAHTDTQYF